The clone carrying this T cell receptor beta chain was counted many times. Its antigen is not identified. The sample is drawn from a study of HIV-infected patients and healthy controls. Trimming took off 0 bases at V and 2 bases at J, with 17 bases between the two ends. CDR1 is MGHRA, CDR2 YSYEKL, per germline. CDR3 length equals 17 residues. Reverse transcription used around 540 ng RNA and constant-region primers for alpha and beta. Using multiplexing indices, alpha and beta chain libraries were generated apart by chain-specific third strand synthesis. A single record per CDR3 protein comes from TCRdb applying MiXCR to the 5' RACE reads. The table has some 9,600 distinct CDR3 sequences, under 11% seen once; the top ten hold around 15%. Study-wide findings and caveats: When repertoires were size-matched, rare events in HIV-infected data became overweighted.

No cell fractionation was done, so the repertoire covers all unsorted peripheral blood T cells. This TCR was recovered from an adult with HIV infection. The sample in question was blood, obtained before antiretroviral therapy. V gene TRBV4-1 combines with J gene TRBJ2-7; D might be TRBD1 (5 bases). The CDR3 here is CASSQDTGQGYPYEQYF. The CDR3 bases are TGCGCCAGCAGCCAAGATACTGGCCAGGGATATCCCTACGAGCAGTACTTC.